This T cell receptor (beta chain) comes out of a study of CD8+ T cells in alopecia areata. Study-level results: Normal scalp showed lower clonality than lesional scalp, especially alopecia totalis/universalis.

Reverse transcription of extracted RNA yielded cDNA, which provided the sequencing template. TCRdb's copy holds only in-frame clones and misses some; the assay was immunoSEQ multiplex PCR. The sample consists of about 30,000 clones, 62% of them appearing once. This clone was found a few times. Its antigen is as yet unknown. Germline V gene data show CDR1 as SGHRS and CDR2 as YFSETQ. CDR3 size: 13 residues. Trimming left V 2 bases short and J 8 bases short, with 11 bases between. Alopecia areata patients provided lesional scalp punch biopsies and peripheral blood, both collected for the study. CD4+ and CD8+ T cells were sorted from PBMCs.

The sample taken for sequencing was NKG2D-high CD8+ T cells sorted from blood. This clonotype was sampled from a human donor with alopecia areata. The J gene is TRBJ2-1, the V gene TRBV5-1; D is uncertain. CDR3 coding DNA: TGCGCCAGCAGCTTTATCGGGCTTGATGAGCAGTTCTTC. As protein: CASSFIGLDEQFF.